This record looks at one T cell receptor (beta chain) sequence and its context. No antigen is known for it. Germline loops: CDR1 SGHNT, CDR2 YYREEE (reference sequence). V trimming: 3 bases; J trimming: 9 bases; junction bases outside the gene matches: 6. CDR3 size: 13 residues. Use of 60 Vbeta and 13 Jbeta primers characterized the PCR. Clones were read by immunoSEQ multiplex PCR, and TCRdb kept only the in-frame ones, dropping some. The table lists roughly 78,000 clones, about 60% of them singletons, with 5% to 6% in the top ten. The data derive from a study of cytomegalovirus exposure and HLA in healthy donors. Broader study findings: Researchers had no immune exposure information except CMV serostatus available.

This TCR derives from a man aged 25 to 45 in good health and CMV-seropositive. The chain combines TRBV5-4 with TRBJ2-3; 8 bases map to TRBD2. Sequenced: PBMCs. Written as DNA, the CDR3 is TGTGCCAGCAGCTATACTACGGGGGGGACGCAGTATTTT. Its translation is CASSYTTGGTQYF.